Sequencing of this T cell receptor (beta chain) was carried out in a study of cytotoxic CD8 clonotypes in ibrutinib-treated CLL. The overall study: Results showed roughly 25 partial and 2 complete responses; following median around six years, around 15 remained remitted, about twelve advanced.

This table comes from immunoSEQ multiplex PCR, and its TCRdb copy is limited to in-frame clones, with some not included. This table has approximately 190,000 clones, 75% to 80% appearing once. Details on this clone: Its target is unknown.

V lost 5 bases and J lost 1, with 15 bases in between. The CDR3 totals 16 residues. Germline-derived CDR1 and CDR2 are LNHDA and SQIVND (reference sequence). Notes on the study in general: Clonality went up at the time of ibrutinib response, stayed stable in sustained remission, and later dropped back toward its baseline level at progression. Higher circulating CD8+ T-cell counts strongly accompanied higher baseline clonality, above age-matched healthy donors.

The sequenced sample was PBMCs, obtained after 12 months of ibrutinib treatment. V gene TRBV19 combines with J gene TRBJ2-4; D might be TRBD1 (7 bases). This clonotype was sampled from a human donor with chronic lymphocytic leukemia. The chain's CDR3 is CASSVQSGGAKNIQYF. Here the CDR3 DNA reads TGTGCCAGTAGTGTTCAATCAGGGGGGGCCAAAAACATTCAGTACTTC.